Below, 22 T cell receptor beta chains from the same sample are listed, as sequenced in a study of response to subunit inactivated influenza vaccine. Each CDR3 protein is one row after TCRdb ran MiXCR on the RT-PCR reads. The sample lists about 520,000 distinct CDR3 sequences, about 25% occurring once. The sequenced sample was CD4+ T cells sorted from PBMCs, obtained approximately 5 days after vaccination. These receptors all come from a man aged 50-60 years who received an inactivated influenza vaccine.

CDR3 region: CASSSSGGLNIQYF. The DNA of the CDR3 is TGTGCCAGCAGTTCCAGCGGGGGCCTAAACATTCAGTACTTC. J is TRBJ2-4 and V is TRBV12-3 or TRBV12-4, with TRBD2 matching over 8 bases. CDR3 length: 14 residues. Trimming cost V 4 bases and J 6 bases; bases outside gene matches: 5.

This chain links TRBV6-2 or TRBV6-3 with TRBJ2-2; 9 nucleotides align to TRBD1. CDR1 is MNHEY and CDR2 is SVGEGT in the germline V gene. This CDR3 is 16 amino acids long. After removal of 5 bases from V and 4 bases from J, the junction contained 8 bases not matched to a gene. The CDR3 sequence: CASSTGTGKGTGELFF. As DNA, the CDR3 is TGTGCCAGCAGTACCGGGACAGGGAAGGGCACCGGGGAGCTGTTTTTT.

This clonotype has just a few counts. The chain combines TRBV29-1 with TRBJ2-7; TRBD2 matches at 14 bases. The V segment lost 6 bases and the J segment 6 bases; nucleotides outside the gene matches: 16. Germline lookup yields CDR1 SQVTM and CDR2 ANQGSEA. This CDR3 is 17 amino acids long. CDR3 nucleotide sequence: TGCAGCGTGGGAGGGTCTGAAGCGGGACTAGCGGGAGTCGAGCAGTACTTC. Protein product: CSVGGSEAGLAGVEQYF.

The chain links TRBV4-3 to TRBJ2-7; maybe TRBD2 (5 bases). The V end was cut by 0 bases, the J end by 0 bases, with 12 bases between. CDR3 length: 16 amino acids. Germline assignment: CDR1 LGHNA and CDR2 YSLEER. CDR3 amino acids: CASSQDQSGRSYEQYF. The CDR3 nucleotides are TGCGCCAGCAGCCAAGATCAAAGCGGACGCTCCTACGAGCAGTACTTC.

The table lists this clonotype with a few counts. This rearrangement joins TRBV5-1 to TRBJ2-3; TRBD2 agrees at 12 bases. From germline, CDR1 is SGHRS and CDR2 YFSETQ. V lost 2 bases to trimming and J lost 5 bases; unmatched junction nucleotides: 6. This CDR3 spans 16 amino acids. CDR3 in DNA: TGCGCCAGCAGCTTTACACTAGCGGGAGGAGGAGATACGCAGTATTTT. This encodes CASSFTLAGGGDTQYF.

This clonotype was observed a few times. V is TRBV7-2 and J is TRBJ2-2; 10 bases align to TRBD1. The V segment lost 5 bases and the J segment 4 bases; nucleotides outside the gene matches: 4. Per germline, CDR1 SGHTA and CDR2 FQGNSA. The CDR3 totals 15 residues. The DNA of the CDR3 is TGTGCCAGCAGCCGAGGACAGGGGGGCACCGGGGAGCTGTTTTTT. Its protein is CASSRGQGGTGELFF.

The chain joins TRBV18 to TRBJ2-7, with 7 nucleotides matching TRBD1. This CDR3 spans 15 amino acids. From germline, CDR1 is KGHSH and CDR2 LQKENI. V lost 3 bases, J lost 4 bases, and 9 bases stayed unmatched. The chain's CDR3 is CASSPPTGLGYEQYF. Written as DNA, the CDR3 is TGTGCCAGCTCACCCCCGACAGGGTTAGGGTACGAGCAGTACTTC.

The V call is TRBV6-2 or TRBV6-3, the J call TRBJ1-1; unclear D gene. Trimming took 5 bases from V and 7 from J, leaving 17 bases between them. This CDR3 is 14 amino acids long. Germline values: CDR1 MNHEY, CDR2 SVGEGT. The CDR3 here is CASSPHLNDDEAFF. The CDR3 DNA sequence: TGTGCCAGCAGTCCCCATCTCAATGATGATGAAGCTTTCTTT.

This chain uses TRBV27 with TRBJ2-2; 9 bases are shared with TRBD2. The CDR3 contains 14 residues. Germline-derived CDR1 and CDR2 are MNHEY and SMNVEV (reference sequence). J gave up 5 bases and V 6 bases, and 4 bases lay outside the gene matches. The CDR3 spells CASRGTSWTGELFF. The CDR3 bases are TGTGCCAGCAGGGGGACTAGCTGGACCGGGGAGCTGTTTTTT.

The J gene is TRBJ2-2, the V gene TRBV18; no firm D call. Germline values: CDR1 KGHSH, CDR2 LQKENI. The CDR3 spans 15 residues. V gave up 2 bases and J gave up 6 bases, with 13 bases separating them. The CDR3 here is CASSPRAADAGELFF. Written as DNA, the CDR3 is TGTGCCAGCTCACCAAGGGCCGCCGACGCCGGGGAGCTGTTTTTT.

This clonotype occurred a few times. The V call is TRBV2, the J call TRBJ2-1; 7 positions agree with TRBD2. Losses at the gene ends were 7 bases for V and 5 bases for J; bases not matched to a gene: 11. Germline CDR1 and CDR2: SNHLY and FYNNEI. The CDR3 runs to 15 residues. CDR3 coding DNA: TGTGCCAGCAAGAGAGGGCTAGCGGCCAACAATGAGCAGTTCTTC. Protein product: CASKRGLAANNEQFF.

The CDR3 sequence: CASSARDYEQYF. In nucleotides, the CDR3 is TGTGCCAGCAGTGCACGGGATTACGAGCAGTACTTC. The chain combines TRBV12-3 or TRBV12-4 with TRBJ2-7; perhaps TRBD2 as D (5 bases). CDR3 length: 12 residues. V was trimmed by 5 bases and J by 4 bases, leaving 9 bases between them.

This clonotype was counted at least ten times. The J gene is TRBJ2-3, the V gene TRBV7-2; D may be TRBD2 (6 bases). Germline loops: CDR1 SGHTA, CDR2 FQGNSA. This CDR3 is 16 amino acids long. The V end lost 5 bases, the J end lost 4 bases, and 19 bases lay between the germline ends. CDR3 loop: CASSPTSTRGADTQYF. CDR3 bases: TGTGCCAGCAGCCCTACTAGCACGAGAGGAGCAGATACGCAGTATTTT.

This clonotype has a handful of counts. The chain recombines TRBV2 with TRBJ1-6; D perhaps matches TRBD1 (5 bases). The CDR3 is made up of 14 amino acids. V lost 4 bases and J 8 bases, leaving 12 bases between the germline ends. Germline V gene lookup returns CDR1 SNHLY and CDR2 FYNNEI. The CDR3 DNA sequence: TGTGCCAGCAGTGTGAGTAGGGGTGATTCACCCCTCCACTTT. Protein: CASSVSRGDSPLHF.

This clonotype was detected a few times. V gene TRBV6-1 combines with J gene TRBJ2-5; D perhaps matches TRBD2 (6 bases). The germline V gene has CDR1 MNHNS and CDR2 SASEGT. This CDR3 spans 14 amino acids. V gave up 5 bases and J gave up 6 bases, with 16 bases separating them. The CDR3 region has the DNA TGTGCCAGCAGTCCAGGCGGTAGCGGACAGACCCAGTACTTC. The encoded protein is CASSPGGSGQTQYF.

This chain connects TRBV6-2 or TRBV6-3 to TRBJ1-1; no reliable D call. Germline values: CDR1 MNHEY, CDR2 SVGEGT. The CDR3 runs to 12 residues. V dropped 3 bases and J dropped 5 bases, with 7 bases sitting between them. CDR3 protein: CASSYRRTEAFF. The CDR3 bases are TGTGCCAGCAGTTATCGGAGGACTGAAGCTTTCTTT.

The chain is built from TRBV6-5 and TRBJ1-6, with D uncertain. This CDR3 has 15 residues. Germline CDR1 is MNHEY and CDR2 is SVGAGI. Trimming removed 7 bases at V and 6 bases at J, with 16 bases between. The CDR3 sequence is CASNSRVSGNSPLHF. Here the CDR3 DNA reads TGTGCCAGCAATTCTAGGGTGAGCGGTAATTCACCCCTCCACTTT.

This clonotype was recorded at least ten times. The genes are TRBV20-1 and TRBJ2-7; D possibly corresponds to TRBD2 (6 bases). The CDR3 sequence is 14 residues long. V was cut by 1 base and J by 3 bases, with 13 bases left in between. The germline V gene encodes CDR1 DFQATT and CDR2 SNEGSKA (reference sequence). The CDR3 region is CSARVRGALYEQYF. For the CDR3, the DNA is TGCAGTGCTAGAGTGCGGGGTGCACTCTACGAGCAGTACTTC.

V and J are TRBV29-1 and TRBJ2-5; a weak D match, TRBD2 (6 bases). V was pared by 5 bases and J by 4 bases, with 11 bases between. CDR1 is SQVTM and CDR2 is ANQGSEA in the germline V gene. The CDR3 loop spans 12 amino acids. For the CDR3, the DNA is TGCAGCGTTCATTCGGGGGTAGAGACCCAGTACTTC. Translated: CSVHSGVETQYF.

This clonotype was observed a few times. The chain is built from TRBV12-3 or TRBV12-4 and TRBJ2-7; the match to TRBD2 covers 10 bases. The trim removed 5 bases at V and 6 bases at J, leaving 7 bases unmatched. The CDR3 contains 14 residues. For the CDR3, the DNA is TGTGCCAGCAGTACGAGCGGGGGGGCCCGCGAGCAGTACTTC. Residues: CASSTSGGAREQYF.

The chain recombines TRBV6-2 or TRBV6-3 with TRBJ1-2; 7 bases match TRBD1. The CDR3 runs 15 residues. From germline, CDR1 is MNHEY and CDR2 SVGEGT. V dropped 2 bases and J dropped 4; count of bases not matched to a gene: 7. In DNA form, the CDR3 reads TGTGCCAGCAGTTACCTACGACAGGGAGGCTATGGCTACACCTTC. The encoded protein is CASSYLRQGGYGYTF.

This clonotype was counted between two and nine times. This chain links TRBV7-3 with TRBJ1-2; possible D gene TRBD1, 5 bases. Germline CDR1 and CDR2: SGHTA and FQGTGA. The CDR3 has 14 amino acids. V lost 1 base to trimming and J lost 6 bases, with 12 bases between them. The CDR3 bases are TGTGCCAGCAGCTTAATGAAGACAGATCATGGCTACACCTTC. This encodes CASSLMKTDHGYTF.